What follows are 25 T cell receptor beta chains derived from one specimen sequenced in a study of cytomegalovirus exposure and HLA in healthy donors. 13 Jbeta primers and 60 Vbeta primers were used for the PCR. Profiling relied on immunoSEQ multiplex PCR, and the TCRdb table lists in-frame clones only, not all of them. The data contain 150,000 or so clones, roughly 84% of them singletons. Sequenced: PBMCs. These receptors originate from a male donor in good health and CMV-seronegative.

The rearrangement uses TRBV12-5 and TRBJ2-1; 7 bases agree with TRBD2. Germline lookup yields CDR1 LGHNT and CDR2 FRNRAP. CDR3 length equals 17 residues. Germline trimming cut 3 bases from V and 6 bases from J; bases unmatched to any gene: 14. The CDR3 protein is CASGFFPTSIDRNEQFF. The CDR3 bases are TGTGCTAGTGGTTTTTTTCCGACTAGCATCGATCGCAATGAGCAGTTCTTC.

The chain employs TRBV6-5 and TRBJ2-3, with D possibly TRBD1 on 6 matching bases. The CDR3 extends over 15 amino acids. V gave up 6 bases and J gave up 2 bases, with 15 bases separating them. Germline CDR1 and CDR2: MNHEY and SVGAGI. The CDR3 DNA reads TGTGCCAGCAGGGTCGGCACAGGGCCCACAGATACGCAGTATTTT. It yields the protein CASRVGTGPTDTQYF.

The CDR3 protein is CASIPGTVWNEQYF. The CDR3 nucleotides read TGTGCCAGCATCCCGGGGACAGTATGGAACGAGCAGTACTTC. The rearrangement joins TRBV28 to TRBJ2-7; 7 nucleotides agree with TRBD1. CDR3 length equals 14 residues. Unmatched junction bases numbered 11, after V lost 7 bases and J lost 5 bases. CDR1 is MDHEN, CDR2 SYDVKM, per germline.

This clone was counted a few times. Written as DNA, the CDR3 is TGTGCCAGCAGCGCGGGAGGGGGAGGAACTAATGAAAAACTGTTTTTT. Its translation is CASSAGGGGTNEKLFF. The chain combines TRBV5-4 with TRBJ1-4; D might be TRBD1 (6 bases). The CDR3 is 16 residues long. In germline, CDR1 is SGHNT, CDR2 YYREEE (reference sequence). V was clipped by 4 bases and J by 1 base, with 14 bases between them.

The chain joins TRBV29-1 to TRBJ1-2, with 9 positions matching TRBD1. Germline V gene sequence: CDR1 SQVTM, CDR2 ANQGSEA. The CDR3 sequence is 13 residues long. Trimming at V came to 7 bases and at J to 2 bases, leaving 5 bases not matched to a gene. The CDR3 reads CSGQGDLNYGYTF. The CDR3 DNA is TGCAGCGGACAGGGGGATTTGAACTATGGCTACACCTTC.

The CDR3 sequence: CASSQQGGPYNEQFF. CDR3 DNA sequence: TGTGCCAGCAGCCAACAGGGCGGACCCTACAATGAGCAGTTCTTC. The chain joins TRBV11-3 to TRBJ2-1, with D possibly being TRBD1 (6 bases). Germline CDR1 is SGHNT and CDR2 is YENEEA. Trimming pared 5 bases from V and 2 bases from J, leaving 13 bases between. This CDR3 region has 15 residues.

V usage is TRBV4-3 and J usage is TRBJ1-2; 8 bases are shared with TRBD1. The V and J ends lost 4 bases and 5 bases, in that order; junction bases with no gene match: 12. The CDR3 extends over 16 amino acids. Germline V lookup: CDR1 LGHNA, CDR2 YSLEER. CDR3 sequence reads: CASSRDQGAIWYGYTF. The CDR3, as DNA: TGCGCCAGCAGCCGCGATCAGGGGGCGATTTGGTATGGCTACACCTTC.

The chain has TRBV5-4 and TRBJ2-3; D might be TRBD1 (6 bases). The CDR3 length is 16 residues. CDR1 SGHNT and CDR2 YYREEE come from the germline V gene (reference sequence). Deletions cut 4 bases from V and 1 base from J, with 16 bases between. DNA of the CDR3: TGTGCCAGCAGCCCCCAACAGGGTGGGGGCACAGATACGCAGTATTTT. Translating gives CASSPQQGGGTDTQYF.

This clone was counted a few times. V gene TRBV15 combines with J gene TRBJ2-7; D is uncertain. Germline V lookup: CDR1 LNHNV, CDR2 YYDKDF (reference sequence). V lost 5 bases and J lost 0, with 8 bases in between. This CDR3 has 13 residues. In DNA, the CDR3 is TGTGCCACCAGCTTACAGAGCTCCTACGAGCAGTACTTC. Translated: CATSLQSSYEQYF.

This chain connects TRBV10-3 to TRBJ2-7, with 10 positions matching TRBD2. The CDR3 consists of 14 residues. Trimming removed 10 bases from V and 0 bases from J; junction bases left unmatched: 6. Germline V gene lookup returns CDR1 ENHRY and CDR2 SYGVKD. As DNA, the CDR3 is TGTGCCACGCAGCGGGGGGGCTCCTCCTACGAGCAGTACTTC. Translation gives CATQRGGSSYEQYF.

This rearrangement joins TRBV10-3 to TRBJ1-2, with TRBD1 matching 10 bases. Germline V gene data show CDR1 as ENHRY and CDR2 as SYGVKD. This CDR3 has 13 amino acids. The V gene end was trimmed by 9 bases and the J gene end by 8 bases; junction bases not matched to a gene: 9. The CDR3 region has the DNA TGTGCCATTCGCCTTGACAGGGGGCCCGGCTACACCTTC. It encodes CAIRLDRGPGYTF.

This chain joins TRBV6-5 and TRBJ1-4; 11 bases are a match to TRBD1. V lost 6 bases and J lost 10; bases outside the gene matches: 7. The V gene's germline CDR1 is MNHEY and CDR2 SVGAGI. This CDR3 is 14 amino acids long. The CDR3: CASSRGQGAGKLFF. In DNA, the CDR3 is TGTGCCAGCAGCCGTGGACAGGGGGCTGGAAAACTGTTTTTT.

The V and J genes are TRBV5-4 and TRBJ1-5, with 7 bases lining up with TRBD1. CDR3 length: 15 amino acids. V lost 1 base and J lost 0; bases outside the gene matches: 1. CDR1 and CDR2 (germline): SGHNT, YYREEE (reference sequence). CDR3 in amino acids: CASSLQGVSNQPQHF. Written as DNA, the CDR3 is TGTGCCAGCAGCTTGCAGGGGGTTAGCAATCAGCCCCAGCATTTT.

The V and J genes are TRBV4-1 and TRBJ2-7; TRBD1 matches 7 bases. This CDR3 region has 15 residues. V trimming: 3 bases; J trimming: 3 bases; junction bases outside the gene matches: 8. The germline V gene has CDR1 MGHRA and CDR2 YSYEKL. The CDR3 is CASSQTRDSVYEQYF. The CDR3 DNA is TGCGCCAGCAGCCAGACTCGGGACAGTGTCTACGAGCAGTACTTC.

J is TRBJ1-2 and V is TRBV9; 9 bases agree with TRBD1. Germline CDR1 reads SGDLS; CDR2 reads YYNGEE. V trimming: 4 bases; J trimming: 3 bases; junction bases outside the gene matches: 4. CDR3 length equals 14 residues. CDR3 coding DNA: TGTGCCAGCAGCCCCCGGGACAGGGACTATGGCTACACCTTC. Residues: CASSPRDRDYGYTF.

This chain uses TRBV7-9 with TRBJ1-2, with 7 nucleotides matching TRBD1. The V and J ends lost 4 bases and 6 bases, in that order; junction bases with no gene match: 11. Germline loops: CDR1 SEHNR, CDR2 FQNEAQ (reference sequence). The CDR3 is 15 residues long. The CDR3 DNA follows: TGTGCCAGCAGCTCCACGGACAGGTCGCTCGATGGCTACACCTTC. Its protein product is CASSSTDRSLDGYTF.

The chain couples TRBV6-5 to TRBJ2-7, with unresolved D. Germline-derived CDR1 and CDR2 are MNHEY and SVGAGI. There are 15 residues in the CDR3. Trimming removed 8 bases at V and 3 bases at J, with 20 bases between. CDR3 in amino acids: CASQPNSLLLYEQYF. The CDR3 coding sequence is TGTGCCAGCCAACCTAATAGCCTACTACTCTACGAGCAGTACTTC.

The J gene is TRBJ2-3, the V gene TRBV9; D is uncertain. The CDR3 sequence is 12 residues long. With 5 bases removed from V and 6 bases from J, the gap between germline ends came to 10 bases. Germline values: CDR1 SGDLS, CDR2 YYNGEE. CDR3 amino acids: CASSPTRDTQYF. CDR3 in DNA: TGTGCCAGCAGTCCCACTCGGGATACGCAGTATTTT.

The CDR3 protein is CASSLFGGTGGELFF. The CDR3 nucleotides are TGTGCCAGCAGCTTATTCGGAGGAACGGGCGGGGAGCTGTTTTTT. The chain has TRBV7-3 and TRBJ2-2; a possible D gene is TRBD2 (5 bases). Between the trimmed V and J ends, which lost 2 bases and 7 bases, there was a span of 14 bases. The CDR3 is 15 residues long. The germline CDR1 and CDR2 sequences are SGHTA and FQGTGA.

The chain employs TRBV5-6 and TRBJ1-1, with TRBD1 matching over 8 bases. V lost 3 bases, J lost 0 bases, and 7 bases stayed unmatched. The length of the CDR3 is 16 residues. Germline CDR1 reads SGHDT; CDR2 reads YYEEEE. DNA for the CDR3: TGTGCCAGCAGCTCCATCCCGACAGGGGTGAACACTGAAGCTTTCTTT. This translates into CASSSIPTGVNTEAFF.

A note on this clone: A read error may produce the germline difference seen at one junction end. The chain recombines TRBV7-9 with TRBJ1-2; D unclear. The CDR3 totals 13 residues. CDR1 and CDR2 (germline): SEHNR, FQNEAQ (reference sequence). CDR3 DNA sequence: TGTTCCAGCAGTTTGACCGGGGATGGGGGCTACACCTTC. It yields the protein CSSSLTGDGGYTF.

The chain couples TRBV4-1 to TRBJ2-3, with TRBD2 matching 12 bases. In germline, CDR1 is MGHRA, CDR2 YSYEKL. V gave up 1 base and J gave up 5 bases; unmatched junction bases: 7. The CDR3 runs 17 residues. The DNA for the CDR3 is TGCGCCAGCAGCCAAGTGGCTAGCGGGGGGGCTATAGATACGCAGTATTTT. As protein: CASSQVASGGAIDTQYF.

The V gene is TRBV19, the J gene TRBJ1-5; 7 bases fit TRBD1. The CDR3 loop spans 15 amino acids. V shed 5 bases and J 1 base; nucleotides not matched to a gene: 5. CDR1 is LNHDA and CDR2 is SQIVND in the germline V gene (reference sequence). CDR3 amino acids: CASSGTQGSNQPQHF. The CDR3 region has the DNA TGTGCCAGTAGTGGAACACAGGGGAGCAATCAGCCCCAGCATTTT.

The chain uses TRBV7-9 and TRBJ1-6; possibly TRBD1 for D (6 bases). Trimming left V 1 base short and J 13 bases short, with 8 bases between. The CDR3 sequence is 12 residues long. Germline V CDR1 and CDR2: SEHNR, FQNEAQ (reference sequence). CDR3 sequence reads: CASSLGGGPLHF. As DNA, the CDR3 is TGTGCCAGCAGCTTAGGGGGGGGCCCCCTCCACTTT.

Only one count was recorded for this clone. V usage is TRBV5-1 and J usage is TRBJ1-1; 7 nucleotides line up with TRBD1. The CDR3 runs 13 residues. Germline lookup yields CDR1 SGHRS and CDR2 YFSETQ. J lost 8 bases, V lost 0 bases, and 4 bases had no gene match. CDR3 amino acids: CASSLGQGLEAFF. In DNA form, the CDR3 reads TGCGCCAGCAGCTTGGGACAGGGTTTAGAAGCTTTCTTT.